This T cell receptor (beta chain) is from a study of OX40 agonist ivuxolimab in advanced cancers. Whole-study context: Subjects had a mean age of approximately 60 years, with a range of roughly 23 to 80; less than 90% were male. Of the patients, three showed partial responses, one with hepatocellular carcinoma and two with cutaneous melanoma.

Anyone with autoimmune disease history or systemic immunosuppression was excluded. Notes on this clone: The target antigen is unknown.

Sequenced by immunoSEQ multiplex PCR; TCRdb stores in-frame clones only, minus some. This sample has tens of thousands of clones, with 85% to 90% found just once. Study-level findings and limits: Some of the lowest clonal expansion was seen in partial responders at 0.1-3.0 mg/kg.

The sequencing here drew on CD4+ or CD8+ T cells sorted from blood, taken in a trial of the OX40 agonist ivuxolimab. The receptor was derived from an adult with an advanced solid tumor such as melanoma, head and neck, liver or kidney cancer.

The CDR3 bases are TGTGCCAGCAGCGACCTGACTAGCGGGGCCTACAATGAGCAGTTCTTC. Its translation is CASSDLTSGAYNEQFF. The chain employs TRBV7-9 and TRBJ2-1; 11 nucleotides line up with TRBD2. This CDR3 has 16 amino acids. Trimming removed 5 bases from V and 2 bases from J; junction bases left unmatched: 5. Germline CDR1 is SEHNR and CDR2 is FQNEAQ (reference sequence).